This T cell receptor beta chain was documented in a study of blood T cell repertoires in COVID-19. Germline V gene sequence: CDR1 MNHEY, CDR2 SMNVEV (reference sequence). The trim removed 5 bases at V and 6 bases at J, leaving 28 bases unmatched. The CDR3 is 22 residues long. Generated by immunoSEQ multiplex PCR, the TCRdb table keeps only in-frame clones and is missing some. There are around 140,000 clones in the sample; 80% occur only once, and approximately 3.5% lies in the top ten. The sequencing input was peripheral blood. V gene TRBV27 combines with J gene TRBJ2-3; 11 positions match TRBD2. The source of this sequence is a man aged 70-80 years who had recovered from COVID-19. CDR3 protein: CASSHPPAGGSGRAIDWDTQYF. The CDR3, as DNA: TGTGCCAGCAGTCATCCCCCCGCGGGGGGTAGCGGGAGGGCTATAGATTGGGATACGCAGTATTTT.